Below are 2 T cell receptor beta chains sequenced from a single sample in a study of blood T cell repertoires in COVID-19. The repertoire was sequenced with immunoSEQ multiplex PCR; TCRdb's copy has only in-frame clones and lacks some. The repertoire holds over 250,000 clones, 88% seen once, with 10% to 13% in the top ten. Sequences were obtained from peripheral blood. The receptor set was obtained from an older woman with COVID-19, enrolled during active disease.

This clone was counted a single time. Here the CDR3 DNA reads TGTGCCAGCAGCTTAGGGGCCGCGGGGGACCTACAAGAGACCCAGTACTTC. It translates to CASSLGAAGDLQETQYF. The rearrangement uses TRBV11-3 and TRBJ2-5, with 7 bases aligning to TRBD2. Trimming took 1 base from V and 2 from J; bases not matched to a gene: 10. This CDR3 is built from 17 residues. CDR1 SGHNT and CDR2 YENEEA come from the germline V gene.

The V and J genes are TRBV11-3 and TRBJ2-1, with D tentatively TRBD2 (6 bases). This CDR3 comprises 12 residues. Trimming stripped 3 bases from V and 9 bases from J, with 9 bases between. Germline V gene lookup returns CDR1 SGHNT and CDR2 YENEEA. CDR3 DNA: TGTGCCAGCAGCTTTACAGCGGGTGAGCAGTTCTTC. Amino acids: CASSFTAGEQFF.